This T cell receptor beta chain derives from a study of neoadjuvant anti-PD-1 for oral cavity cancer. For the study at large: Most patients had three to four biweekly doses of 3 mg/kg nivolumab before resection. Patients without progression received a fourth nivolumab dose around day 43, then surgical resection on days 50-56.

Cohort: HPV-negative, locally advanced oral cavity squamous cell carcinoma patients. Concerning this clone itself: Its target is not known.

This CDR3 comprises 14 residues. Germline lookup yields CDR1 SGHDT and CDR2 YYEEEE. V was trimmed by 0 bases and J by 11 bases, leaving 17 bases between them. Produced via immunoSEQ multiplex PCR; TCRdb's table is partial and in-frame only. The sample includes 5,500 to 8,000 clones, 65% to 75% of them seen just once. Findings and limits, study-wide: Post-nivolumab, blood T cell clonality was significantly elevated in non-responders.

The V gene is TRBV5-6, the J gene TRBJ1-2; D gene uncertain. The specimen was PBMCs, collected before nivolumab (anti-PD-1) treatment. This receptor was identified in a person between 40 and 85 years old with oral cavity squamous cell carcinoma. CDR3 nucleotides: TGTGCCAGCAGCTTGGTCAGGCTCGAAGTGTGGTACACCTTC. It translates to CASSLVRLEVWYTF.